Listed below are T cell receptor beta chains from one sample, sequenced in a study of beta chain features in type 1 diabetes. Some clones are missing from TCRdb's copy, which holds only in-frame ones; the method was immunoSEQ multiplex PCR. Among about 200,000 clones listed, approximately 11% were seen once. The sample comprised central memory CD4+ T cells from blood. These receptor sequences come from a young man in good health. Both conserved end residues are part of each CDR3. The order of the fields is CDR3 DNA, CDR3 protein, D gene, CDR3 length, clone size, J gene, V gene. A D gene is named only where the DNA matches it firmly. Not every row has a clone size; where given, it reads once, few, many or a size class.

TGTGCCTGGTCCATCGGGGCGGGGAGCACAGATACGCAGTATTTT | CAWSIGAGSTDTQYF | - | 15 | few | TRBJ2-3 | TRBV30
TGTGCCAGCAGTTTATCGGAGTCAAACACTGAAGCTTTCTTT | CASSLSESNTEAFF | - | 14 | - | TRBJ1-1 | TRBV27
TGTGCCAGCAGCGGGGCGACCAATTCCTACAATGAGCAGTTCTTC | CASSGATNSYNEQFF | - | 15 | few | TRBJ2-1 | TRBV7-9
TGCAGCGTTTCAGGGCTCTCAGATACGCAGTATTTT | CSVSGLSDTQYF | - | 12 | few | TRBJ2-3 | TRBV29-1
TGCGCCAGCAGCCTTAGACTAGCGGGAGGCAATGAGCAGTTCTTC | CASSLRLAGGNEQFF | TRBD2 | 15 | many | TRBJ2-1 | TRBV4-1
TGCAGTGCTTTGGGTGGGACCCAGTACTTC | CSALGGTQYF | - | 10 | few | TRBJ2-5 | TRBV20-1
TGTGCCAGCAGCTTACGTTGGGACAGGGGGATTTACGAGCAGTACTTC | CASSLRWDRGIYEQYF | TRBD1 | 16 | many | TRBJ2-7 | TRBV7-2
TGTGCCAGCAGTTTTCGGACAGGGACCGGGGAGCTGTTTTTT | CASSFRTGTGELFF | TRBD1 | 14 | - | TRBJ2-2 | TRBV6-1
TGCGCCAGCAGCTTGGCGGCTAGCTGGGGCACAGATACGCAGTATTTT | CASSLAASWGTDTQYF | - | 16 | - | TRBJ2-3 | TRBV5-1
TGTGCCAGTAGTAGCGGGGAAGGGAGCTCCTACAATGAGCAGTTCTTC | CASSSGEGSSYNEQFF | - | 16 | - | TRBJ2-1 | TRBV19
TGTGCCTGGAAAAGACTAGCGGGAGCGGAGACCCAGTACTTC | CAWKRLAGAETQYF | TRBD2 | 14 | many | TRBJ2-5 | TRBV30
TGTGCCAGCAGCCTAGCGGGCAGCTCCTACGAGCAGTACTTC | CASSLAGSSYEQYF | TRBD2 | 14 | few | TRBJ2-7 | TRBV5-4
TGTGCCTGGACCTCGGGGGCTCCGGTTAGTGAAAAACTGTTTTTT | CAWTSGAPVSEKLFF | - | 15 | - | TRBJ1-4 | TRBV30
TGTGCCAGCAGCTCCGGGACCCGTACGGTCTACGAGCAGTACTTC | CASSSGTRTVYEQYF | - | 15 | few | TRBJ2-7 | TRBV7-9
TGTGCCAGCAGCCAAGCTTGGACTAGCCGTACGCAGTATTTT | CASSQAWTSRTQYF | TRBD2 | 14 | - | TRBJ2-3 | TRBV14
TGTGCCAGCAGCCAAGCACGGGGAATAGGAGAAAAACTGTTTTTT | CASSQARGIGEKLFF | - | 15 | few | TRBJ1-4 | TRBV14
TGTGCCTGGAGTGTACGAGCAGATACGCAGTATTTT | CAWSVRADTQYF | - | 12 | few | TRBJ2-3 | TRBV30
TGTGCCAGCAGTTTATCCGGACAGGGACACTCTGGGGCCAACGTCCTGACTTTC | CASSLSGQGHSGANVLTF | TRBD1 | 18 | few | TRBJ2-6 | TRBV28
TGTGCCTGGGGACCGGGACTAGCGGGGCCGCAAGAGACCCAGTACTTC | CAWGPGLAGPQETQYF | TRBD2 | 16 | - | TRBJ2-5 | TRBV30
TGTGCCAGCAGCTCCCTTGGTAATCGCCCCCAGCATTTT | CASSSLGNRPQHF | - | 13 | - | TRBJ1-5 | TRBV7-2
TGTGCCAGCAGCACGGGGGCCCGGAACACTGAAGCTTTCTTT | CASSTGARNTEAFF | - | 14 | - | TRBJ1-1 | TRBV7-2
TGTGCCAGCAGCTTGGGACTCGCCGCGGATACGCAGTATTTT | CASSLGLAADTQYF | - | 14 | few | TRBJ2-3 | TRBV11-2
TGTGCCAGCTCTCCCACAGATACGCAGTATTTT | CASSPTDTQYF | - | 11 | many | TRBJ2-3 | TRBV18
TGTGCCTGGAATGTGGGTTCTGGCTACACCTTC | CAWNVGSGYTF | - | 11 | - | TRBJ1-2 | TRBV30
TGTGCCTGGAGTCCGACCGGGACCATTTTCCACGAGCAGTACTTC | CAWSPTGTIFHEQYF | - | 15 | - | TRBJ2-7 | TRBV30
TGCGCCAGCAGCCGGGGGACTAGCGACGGCGAGCAGTACTTC | CASSRGTSDGEQYF | TRBD2 | 14 | few | TRBJ2-7 | TRBV4-3
TGTGCCACCAGCTCGGGGGCTAGCGGGAGAACACACGAGCAGTACTTC | CATSSGASGRTHEQYF | TRBD2 | 16 | - | TRBJ2-7 | TRBV15
TGTGCCAGCAGCCAATGGGGCGCGAGGGACGAGCAGTACTTC | CASSQWGARDEQYF | - | 14 | many | TRBJ2-7 | TRBV14
TGTGCCAGCAGCCAGGCTAGGGAGACCCAGTACTTC | CASSQARETQYF | - | 12 | - | TRBJ2-5 | TRBV4-2
TGTGCCAGCAGCTTAAGCGGGAGCCTCCACAATGAGCAGTTCTTC | CASSLSGSLHNEQFF | TRBD2 | 15 | many | TRBJ2-1 | TRBV7-3
TGTGCCAGCAGTGTCTCGGGACGACCTGGTACCTACGAGCAGTACTTC | CASSVSGRPGTYEQYF | - | 16 | few | TRBJ2-7 | TRBV25-1
TGTGCCTGGTCAAACAGGGAATACCAGCCCCAGCATTTT | CAWSNREYQPQHF | - | 13 | few | TRBJ1-5 | TRBV30
TGTACCGGGACTAGCGGGAGTAATGAGCAGTTCTTC | CTGTSGSNEQFF | TRBD2 | 12 | few | TRBJ2-1 | TRBV29-1
TGTGCCTGGAGTGAACTTTATGGCTACACCTTC | CAWSELYGYTF | - | 11 | few | TRBJ1-2 | TRBV30
TGTGCCAGCTCTGAGACTAGCGGGAGCCGGAGTGAGCAGTTCTTC | CASSETSGSRSEQFF | TRBD2 | 15 | few | TRBJ2-1 | TRBV18
TGTGCCAGCAGCGTAAGGGGGACCTACAATGAGCAGTTCTTC | CASSVRGTYNEQFF | - | 14 | - | TRBJ2-1 | TRBV9
TGTGCCAGCACAGGACCCAGACAAGAGACCCAGTACTTC | CASTGPRQETQYF | - | 13 | few | TRBJ2-5 | TRBV6-1
TGTGCCAGCAGCCTGGGACAGACACCGTACTTC | CASSLGQTPYF | TRBD1 | 11 | - | TRBJ2-7 | TRBV7-8
TGCGCCAGCAAAGAACAGGCGAACACTGAAGCTTTCTTT | CASKEQANTEAFF | - | 13 | - | TRBJ1-1 | TRBV5-1
TGTGCCTGGAGTGTTAACGGGAGAAACACCATATATTTT | CAWSVNGRNTIYF | - | 13 | - | TRBJ1-3 | TRBV30
TGTGCCAGCAGCCCCATGGGGGGCGAGCAGTACTTC | CASSPMGGEQYF | - | 12 | - | TRBJ2-7 | TRBV5-4
TGCAGCGTTGGGGGAGGCAATCAGCCCCAGCATTTT | CSVGGGNQPQHF | - | 12 | few | TRBJ1-5 | TRBV29-1
TGTGCCAGCAGCCCAAGGGGCGGGATGACAGATACGCAGTATTTT | CASSPRGGMTDTQYF | - | 15 | few | TRBJ2-3 | TRBV5-6
TGCAGCGTTGAAGGTCTAGCGGGCGCAGATACGCAGTATTTT | CSVEGLAGADTQYF | TRBD2 | 14 | - | TRBJ2-3 | TRBV29-1
TGTGCCAGCAGTCGCCCGGGAGACTACGAGCAGTACTTC | CASSRPGDYEQYF | - | 13 | - | TRBJ2-7 | TRBV6-6
TGTGCCAGCAGCCAAGGGGCGGGACCTGCGGAGACCCAGTACTTC | CASSQGAGPAETQYF | - | 15 | few | TRBJ2-5 | TRBV14
TGTGCCAGCAGCTCCTTCGACGAGTCTGGGGCCAACGTCCTGACTTTC | CASSSFDESGANVLTF | - | 16 | many | TRBJ2-6 | TRBV7-9
TGTGCCAGCAGCTCCGGACAGGGCCACGAGCAGTACTTC | CASSSGQGHEQYF | TRBD1 | 13 | - | TRBJ2-7 | TRBV7-9
TGTGCCTGGAGTGTTCGGCTACAAGAGACCCAGTACTTC | CAWSVRLQETQYF | - | 13 | few | TRBJ2-5 | TRBV30
TGTGCCAGCAGCTTGGACACCAGCGGATACAATGAGCAGTTCTTC | CASSLDTSGYNEQFF | - | 15 | - | TRBJ2-1 | TRBV5-4
TGTGCCAGCAGCGTTACAGGCAATCAGCCCCAGCATTTT | CASSVTGNQPQHF | - | 13 | few | TRBJ1-5 | TRBV9
TGTGCCTGCGCCGGCCGACTAGCCAAAAACATTCAGTACTTC | CACAGRLAKNIQYF | - | 14 | - | TRBJ2-4 | TRBV30
TGTGCCAGCAGCGTGACGGGCTGGGGCACAGATACGCAGTATTTT | CASSVTGWGTDTQYF | - | 15 | - | TRBJ2-3 | TRBV9
TGTGCCAGCAGCTTAGTCCCTAGCGGGGCCGACAATGAGCAGTTCTTC | CASSLVPSGADNEQFF | TRBD2 | 16 | few | TRBJ2-1 | TRBV7-2
TGTGCCAGCAGCCAAGGTCGACCAGCCCGCCACAATGAGCAGTTCTTC | CASSQGRPARHNEQFF | - | 16 | few | TRBJ2-1 | TRBV5-4